These 29 T cell receptor beta chains originate from one sample sequenced in a study of T cell clonality in common variable immunodeficiency. The table came from immunoSEQ multiplex PCR; TCRdb's copy has only in-frame clones and leaves some out. Observed in the sample are some 53,000 clones, none of them singletons. Sequences were obtained from peripheral blood mononuclear cells. The receptor set was obtained from a person aged 18-70 years in good health.

Concerning this clone: The CDR3 extends 3 residues past the end of the read, so its final part is completed from the germline J gene. The chain carries TRBV19 and TRBJ1-2, with D perhaps matching TRBD1 (5 bases). The CDR3 covers 13 residues. Germline CDR1 and CDR2: LNHDA and SQIVND (reference sequence). V dropped 11 bases and J dropped 0 bases, with 13 bases sitting between them. CDR3 loop: CASKTVSNYGYTF. The sequenced CDR3 bases are TGTGCCTCGAAGACAGTGTCTAACTATGGC.

There are many counts of this clone. The sequence runs out 3 residues before the end of the CDR3; the remainder is reconstructed from the germline J gene. The genes are TRBV29-1 and TRBJ2-3; possible D gene TRBD1, 6 bases. Trimming removed 4 bases from V and 1 base from J, with 9 bases in between. The CDR3 runs to 13 residues. Germline CDR1 SQVTM, CDR2 ANQGSEA. CDR3 DNA, as far as it was read: TGCAGCGTTGCCCCAGGGGGCACAGATACG. It yields the protein CSVAPGGTDT. The whole CDR3 reads CSVAPGGTDTQYF.

CDR3 residues: CSASQGGSYGYTF. The part of the CDR3 DNA that was read is TGCAGTGCTAGCCAGGGTGGGTCCTATGGC. The J gene is TRBJ1-2, the V gene TRBV20-1; D is possibly TRBD1 (5 bases). With the read ending 3 residues before the CDR3 end, the germline J gene is used to fill in that end. V was cut by 3 bases and J by 4 bases, with 12 bases left in between. The germline V gene has CDR1 DFQATT and CDR2 SNEGSKA (reference sequence). This CDR3 has 13 amino acids.

The table lists this clone with many counts. The read finishes 3 residues shy of the CDR3 end, and the germline J gene is used to complete it. This chain links TRBV4-1 with TRBJ2-3; D remains unclear. V was clipped by 1 base and J by 5 bases, with 4 bases between them. CDR1 MGHRA and CDR2 YSYEKL come from the germline V gene. The CDR3 sequence is 12 residues long. Partial CDR3 DNA: TGCGCCAGCAGCCAAGTCGGAGATACG. The encoded protein is CASSQVGDT. The complete CDR3 reads CASSQVGDTQYF.

This clone has ten or more counts. The CDR3 extends 3 residues past the end of the read, so its final part is completed from the germline J gene. V usage is TRBV18 and J usage is TRBJ1-1, with D possibly matching TRBD1 (5 bases). Germline values: CDR1 KGHSH, CDR2 LQKENI. The CDR3 loop spans 14 amino acids. Trimming took off 0 bases at V and 5 bases at J, with 10 bases between the two ends. CDR3 DNA (partial): TGTGCCAGCTCACCACCGGCAAGGGGAACTGAA. This sequence encodes CASSPPARGTE. The CDR3 reads in full as CASSPPARGTEAFF.

The sample holds many counts of this clone. The read terminates 3 residues ahead of where the CDR3 ends, so the germline J gene completes it. This chain joins TRBV27 and TRBJ1-3, with 9 nucleotides matching TRBD1. V lost 6 bases, J lost 2 bases, and 11 bases stayed unmatched. The CDR3 spans 17 residues. Germline CDR1 and CDR2: MNHEY and SMNVEV (reference sequence). This chain's CDR3 is CASRRTTGTGPGNTIYF. Incomplete CDR3 DNA: TGTGCCAGCAGGCGAACCACCGGGACAGGGCCTGGAAACACC.

Comment on this clone: The read ends 3 residues before the CDR3 terminus; that terminus is restored from the germline J gene. This rearrangement joins TRBV5-1 to TRBJ2-7, with a possible D match to TRBD1 (6 bases). Germline V lookup: CDR1 SGHRS, CDR2 YFSETQ. V lost 4 bases and J lost 1, with 18 bases in between. This CDR3 comprises 16 residues. CDR3: CASSLGTGIESYEQYF. CDR3 DNA (partial): TGCGCCAGCAGCCTGGGAACAGGGATAGAATCCTACGAG.

This clone was counted many times. The CDR3 goes on 3 residues after the read ends, and that part is filled in from the germline J gene. The chain combines TRBV7-3 with TRBJ2-7, with 8 bases that match TRBD2. J was trimmed by 3 bases and V by 5 bases; bases with no gene match: 6. The CDR3 sequence is 14 residues long. Germline lookup yields CDR1 SGHTA and CDR2 FQGTGA. The sequenced CDR3 bases are TGTGCCAGCAGCCTTACTAGCGGACACTACGAG. It encodes CASSLTSGHYE. The whole CDR3 region reads CASSLTSGHYEQYF.

This clone was observed many times. The CDR3 end falls 3 residues outside the read, so it is completed with the germline J gene. The chain employs TRBV19 and TRBJ2-2; no reliable D call. Per the germline V gene, CDR1 is LNHDA and CDR2 is SQIVND (reference sequence). Deletions cut 5 bases from V and 5 bases from J, with 18 bases between. The CDR3 length is 16 residues. CDR3 DNA (partial): TGTGCCAGTAGTCCTGGGCCAGGAGAGAATACCGGGGAG. It encodes CASSPGPGENTGE. The complete CDR3 protein is CASSPGPGENTGELFF.

This clone has at least ten counts. Coverage ceases 3 residues before the CDR3 finishes, and the germline J gene fills in the end. The J gene is TRBJ2-2, the V gene TRBV29-1; D is perhaps TRBD2 (5 bases). The CDR3 extends over 15 amino acids. Germline lookup yields CDR1 SQVTM and CDR2 ANQGSEA. Trimming left V 7 bases short and J 8 bases short, with 23 bases between. This chain's CDR3 is CSARHPAARGGELFF. The part of the CDR3 DNA that was read is TGCAGCGCCAGACACCCAGCGGCCCGCGGGGGGGAG.

This clone was recorded at least ten times. The DNA ends 3 residues before the CDR3 does, and the rest of the CDR3 is filled in from the germline J gene. This chain connects TRBV19 to TRBJ2-7; 7 positions agree with TRBD1. Germline CDR1 and CDR2: LNHDA and SQIVND (reference sequence). V shed 6 bases and J 2 bases; nucleotides not matched to a gene: 7. This CDR3 spans 14 amino acids. CDR3 sequence: CASSRRQGAYEQYF. Partial CDR3 DNA: TGTGCCAGTAGCCGACGCCAGGGGGCCTACGAG.

This clone has a count of ten or more. The CDR3 loop is CASSSPQENTEAFF. The sequenced part of the CDR3 DNA is TGTGCCAGCAGCTCCCCCCAGGAGAACACTGAA. This chain joins TRBV7-9 and TRBJ1-1; no firm D call. The CDR3 is cut off 3 residues early in the read; its end comes from the germline J gene. Trimming cost V 4 bases and J 1 base, with 10 bases left between them. Germline V lookup: CDR1 SEHNR, CDR2 FQNEAQ (reference sequence). CDR3 length equals 14 residues.

As regards this clone: The CDR3 goes on 3 residues after the read ends, and that part is filled in from the germline J gene. This chain links TRBV19 with TRBJ2-2; 9 bases are a match to TRBD1. Germline loops: CDR1 LNHDA, CDR2 SQIVND (reference sequence). The length of the CDR3 is 18 residues. The V segment lost 9 bases and the J segment 1 base; nucleotides outside the gene matches: 15. The DNA read from the CDR3 is TGTGCCAGCCATGGACAGGGGAAATTTTTACAGAACACCGGGGAG. Translated, it gives CASHGQGKFLQNTGE. The CDR3 as a whole reads CASHGQGKFLQNTGELFF.

This clone was counted between two and nine times. The CDR3 end lies 3 residues beyond the end of the read and is filled in from the germline J gene. The rearrangement links TRBV5-1 to TRBJ1-4, with D possibly TRBD1 on 6 matching bases. The CDR3 extends over 17 amino acids. CDR1 and CDR2 (germline): SGHRS, YFSETQ. V was trimmed by 0 bases and J by 7 bases, leaving 19 bases between them. This CDR3 reads CASSLGGGRATSEKLFF. The sequenced part of the CDR3 DNA is TGCGCCAGCAGCTTGGGGGGGGGCAGGGCCACGAGTGAAAAA.

The table lists this clone with many counts. The read is 3 residues too short to cover the CDR3 end, so that end is filled in from the germline J gene. The chain combines TRBV19 with TRBJ1-2; possible D gene TRBD1, 5 bases. Germline loops: CDR1 LNHDA, CDR2 SQIVND (reference sequence). The length of the CDR3 is 14 residues. V was shortened by 4 bases and J by 4 bases, with 13 bases between the two germline ends. Partial CDR3 DNA: TGTGCCAGTAGTAAGAGGGGCACGGGCTATGGC. It specifies CASSKRGTGYG. The CDR3 as a whole reads CASSKRGTGYGYTF.

In its sample, this clone was seen many times. The read terminates 3 residues before the CDR3 end, so the remaining end is supplied by the germline J gene. The chain carries TRBV6-1 and TRBJ2-7; 8 positions agree with TRBD2. The V gene's germline CDR1 is MNHNS and CDR2 SASEGT. Trimming took 1 base from V and 0 from J; bases not matched to a gene: 11. This CDR3 spans 18 amino acids. This CDR3 reads CASSEVGYLAGSSYEQYF. Partial CDR3 DNA: TGTGCCAGCAGTGAAGTGGGGTATCTAGCGGGTAGCTCCTACGAG.

This clone showed up many times. Sequencing ends 3 residues short of the CDR3 end; the germline J gene provides the rest. This chain uses TRBV6-1 with TRBJ2-5; D might be TRBD1 (6 bases). The germline V gene has CDR1 MNHNS and CDR2 SASEGT. V shed 1 base and J shed 7 bases, with 10 bases lying between them. This CDR3 contains 13 residues. CDR3 region: CASSEDREGTQYF. Incomplete CDR3 DNA: TGTGCCAGCAGTGAAGACAGGGAAGGGACC.

This clone was seen a handful of times. The read ends 3 residues early relative to the CDR3; the germline J gene fills the gap. The gene calls are TRBV19 and TRBJ1-5, with 9 bases matching TRBD1. Unmatched junction bases numbered 4, after V lost 3 bases and J lost 4 bases. Germline V lookup: CDR1 LNHDA, CDR2 SQIVND (reference sequence). CDR3 length: 15 amino acids. CDR3 bases read: TGTGCCAGTAGTATGGGGGACAGGGAGAATCAGCCC. It encodes CASSMGDRENQP. The entire CDR3 protein is CASSMGDRENQPQHF. Based on the CDR3 plus reference TRBV19 and TRBJ1-5, the full variable domain is DGGITQSPKYLFRKEGQNVTLSCEQNLNHDAMYWYRQDPGQGLRLIYYSQIVNDFQKGDIAEGYSVSREKKESFPLTVTSAQKNPTAFYLCASSMGDRENQPQHFGDGTRLSIL.

Comment on this clone: The CDR3 is cut off 3 residues early in the read; its end comes from the germline J gene. The rearrangement joins TRBV20-1 to TRBJ1-2; D gene ambiguous. Per germline, CDR1 DFQATT and CDR2 SNEGSKA (reference sequence). The CDR3 is made up of 14 amino acids. This CDR3 reads CSAPRGAGGLEYTF. The sequenced CDR3 bases are TGCAGTGCCCCTCGCGGAGCGGGAGGACTCGAG.

At least ten counts were recorded for this clone. The read ends 3 residues before the CDR3 terminus; that terminus is restored from the germline J gene. This chain uses TRBV2 with TRBJ2-2, with D possibly being TRBD2 (5 bases). CDR1 is SNHLY, CDR2 FYNNEI, per germline. The CDR3 covers 12 residues. With 8 bases removed from V and 3 bases from J, the gap between germline ends came to 7 bases. The CDR3 region is CASRGYTGELFF. The CDR3 DNA, read in part, is TGTGCCAGCCGGGGTTACACCGGGGAG. Variable domain in full (rest from reference TRBV2 and TRBJ2-2): EPEVTQTPSHQVTQMGQEVILRCVPISNHLYFYWYRQILGQKVEFLVSFYNNEISEKSEIFDDQFSVERPDGSNFTLKIRSTKLEDSAMYFCASRGYTGELFFGEGSRLTVL.

This clone was counted a few times. CDR3 loop: CATRTGVPEAFF. The CDR3 bases that were read are TGTGCCACGAGGACAGGGGTACCTGAA. The chain employs TRBV7-9 and TRBJ1-1; 9 bases fit TRBD1. Sequencing ends 3 residues short of the CDR3 end; the germline J gene provides the rest. V shed 10 bases and J 6 bases; nucleotides not matched to a gene: 6. The CDR3 is 12 residues long. Germline CDR1 SEHNR, CDR2 FQNEAQ (reference sequence).

This clone was counted at least ten times. Sequencing ends 3 residues short of the CDR3 end; the germline J gene provides the rest. V is TRBV19 and J is TRBJ1-5, with 10 bases aligning to TRBD1. V lost 7 bases to trimming and J lost 0 bases; unmatched junction nucleotides: 9. The CDR3 has 17 amino acids. Looked up from germline, CDR1 is LNHDA and CDR2 is SQIVND (reference sequence). Here the CDR3 reads CASITNRDRGSNQPQHF. The sequenced CDR3 bases are TGTGCCAGTATCACGAACCGGGACAGGGGTAGCAATCAGCCC.

This clone was counted many times. The read terminates 3 residues ahead of where the CDR3 ends, so the germline J gene completes it. V and J are TRBV5-1 and TRBJ1-1; TRBD1 matches at 11 bases. This CDR3 is 14 amino acids long. Germline lookup yields CDR1 SGHRS and CDR2 YFSETQ. The trim removed 4 bases at V and 3 bases at J, leaving 2 bases unmatched. The CDR3 spells CASSPGQGDTEAFF. Partial CDR3 DNA: TGCGCCAGCAGCCCGGGACAGGGGGACACTGAA.

In this sample, this clone turned up many times. The read is 3 residues too short to cover the CDR3 end, so that end is filled in from the germline J gene. V gene TRBV11-2 combines with J gene TRBJ2-1, with TRBD2 identical over 8 bases. CDR3 length equals 12 residues. Germline CDR1 is SGHAT and CDR2 is FQNNGV. V was clipped by 4 bases and J by 9 bases; unmatched bases: 2. CDR3 amino acids: CASSYSGAEQFF. The sequenced CDR3 bases are TGTGCCAGCAGCTATAGCGGGGCTGAG.

This clone was seen at least ten times. With the read ending 3 residues before the CDR3 end, the germline J gene is used to fill in that end. The chain uses TRBV7-3 and TRBJ2-7, with TRBD2 matching 8 bases. This CDR3 region has 15 residues. Germline CDR1 SGHTA, CDR2 FQGTGA. J was trimmed by 5 bases and V by 2 bases; bases with no gene match: 8. The covered CDR3 bases are TGTGCCAGCAGCTTACAAGCGGGAGAGGCCCACGAG. Amino acid sequence: CASSLQAGEAHE. The whole CDR3 sequence reads CASSLQAGEAHEQYF.

The table lists this clone with a few counts. The CDR3 end lies 3 residues beyond the end of the read and is filled in from the germline J gene. This chain connects TRBV7-2 to TRBJ1-4; 9 bases are a match to TRBD1. This CDR3 comprises 15 residues. The V segment lost 5 bases and the J segment 8 bases; nucleotides outside the gene matches: 9. Germline V gene data show CDR1 as SGHTA and CDR2 as FQGNSA. The sequenced part of the CDR3 DNA is TGTGCCAGCAGCCGCCAGGACGACAGGGGGGAAAAA. This gives the protein CASSRQDDRGEK. The full CDR3 reads CASSRQDDRGEKLFF.

This clone was found a few times. CDR3 loop: CASSPRLTSGSSDTQYF. The sequenced CDR3 bases are TGTGCCAGCTCACCAAGGTTAACTAGCGGGAGTTCAGATACG. This chain links TRBV18 with TRBJ2-3; 11 bases line up with TRBD2. The sequence runs out 3 residues before the end of the CDR3; the remainder is reconstructed from the germline J gene. Germline V gene sequence: CDR1 KGHSH, CDR2 LQKENI. V shed 2 bases, J shed 4 bases, and the junction held 8 bases outside the gene matches. There are 17 residues in the CDR3.

This clone has at least ten counts. The sequence runs out 3 residues before the end of the CDR3; the remainder is reconstructed from the germline J gene. The gene calls are TRBV20-1 and TRBJ2-7; perhaps D is TRBD1 or TRBD2 (5 bases each). V was shortened by 6 bases and J by 0 bases, with 15 bases between the two germline ends. Germline-derived CDR1 and CDR2 are DFQATT and SNEGSKA (reference sequence). The CDR3 contains 14 residues. The chain's CDR3 is CSATGTGSSYEQYF. The part of the CDR3 DNA that was read is TGCAGTGCGACGGGAACAGGCAGCTCCTACGAG.

This clone was recorded many times. The read finishes 3 residues shy of the CDR3 end, and the germline J gene is used to complete it. The chain joins TRBV6-1 to TRBJ1-2; TRBD1 agrees at 12 bases. Germline CDR1 and CDR2: MNHNS and SASEGT. The trim removed 4 bases at V and 7 bases at J, leaving 7 bases unmatched. The CDR3 consists of 15 residues. CDR3 sequence: CASSGGTGGKGGYTF. The CDR3 bases that were read are TGTGCCAGCAGTGGGGGGACAGGGGGCAAGGGTGGC.